This T cell receptor beta chain is from a study of T-cell memory formation after mild COVID-19. This clonotype was seen just once. Its cognate antigen is unknown. One entry per CDR3 protein, called by TCRdb with MiXCR from the 5' RACE reads. The table has about 400,000 distinct CDR3 sequences, roughly 18% seen once. Germline CDR1 reads MDHEN; CDR2 reads SYDVKM. V was cut by 6 bases and J by 2 bases, with 16 bases left in between. This CDR3 contains 16 residues. Points from the study as a whole: CD4/CD8 balance characterized clones contracting day 15 to 85, and CD4+ skew characterized later expanders. Whether second-wave clones peaking at day 37 were SARS-CoV-2 specific went unconfirmed. Cross-reactive memory appears to have joined, as suggested by some responding clones showing up in pre-infection memory.

The source of this sequence is a man between 18 and 35 years old who had mild COVID-19 (a few samples of this study predate the infection). Cell type and time point are not known. This chain uses TRBV28 with TRBJ2-2; no clear D. Sequenced input: PBMCs or a T cell subset sorted from them (not recorded which). In DNA, the CDR3 is TGTGCCAGCAGAATTGGGCTTGATGGAAACACCGGGGAGCTGTTTTTT. Residues: CASRIGLDGNTGELFF.